Listed below are T cell receptor beta chains from one sample, sequenced in a study of blood T cells in healthy people across ages. TCRdb re-analysed the 5' RACE reads in MiXCR, keeping a single row per CDR3 protein. The sample lists 1.5 million to 1.8 million distinct CDR3 sequences, under 55% seen once, with under 5% in the top ten. The sequencing input was blood. The receptors shown here come from a young woman in good health. The CDR3 runs from the conserved cysteine through the conserved F or W. Each record gives: V gene, J gene, clone size, CDR3 protein. The size field is filled for only some rows; it gives once, few, many or a size class.

V gene: TRBV3-1; J gene: TRBJ1-2; clone size: -; CDR3 protein: CASSQDSRGNYGYTF
V gene: TRBV6-5; J gene: TRBJ2-1; clone size: -; CDR3 protein: CASSSGGGGYNEQFF
V gene: TRBV29-1; J gene: TRBJ2-7; clone size: -; CDR3 protein: CSANLGDDYEQYF
V gene: TRBV12-3/TRBV12-4; J gene: TRBJ2-7; clone size: -; CDR3 protein: CASSSPTGGYEQYF
V gene: TRBV7-2; J gene: TRBJ2-1; clone size: few; CDR3 protein: CASSPLLAGGKNEQFF
V gene: TRBV29-1; J gene: TRBJ2-1; clone size: many; CDR3 protein: CSVEGWGNYNEQFF
V gene: TRBV11-2; J gene: TRBJ2-2; clone size: few; CDR3 protein: CASSFSSGRDRELFF
V gene: TRBV4-1; J gene: -; clone size: -; CDR3 protein: CASSQDLIWLEQYF
V gene: TRBV10-2; J gene: TRBJ1-1; clone size: -; CDR3 protein: CASGRQGDTEAFF
V gene: TRBV5-1; J gene: TRBJ2-1; clone size: -; CDR3 protein: CASSLGTGVKNEQFF
V gene: TRBV27; J gene: TRBJ1-2; clone size: many; CDR3 protein: CASSLQGANYGYTF
V gene: TRBV30; J gene: TRBJ1-1; clone size: once; CDR3 protein: CAWRDRWNTEAFF
V gene: TRBV29-1; J gene: TRBJ2-2; clone size: -; CDR3 protein: CSVGGAKRTNTGELFF
V gene: TRBV7-2; J gene: TRBJ2-6; clone size: -; CDR3 protein: CASSPPRQTPAWTF
V gene: TRBV6-2/TRBV6-3; J gene: -; clone size: -; CDR3 protein: CASSGLRAPAETQYF
V gene: TRBV25-1; J gene: TRBJ2-2; clone size: -; CDR3 protein: CASRENRELFF